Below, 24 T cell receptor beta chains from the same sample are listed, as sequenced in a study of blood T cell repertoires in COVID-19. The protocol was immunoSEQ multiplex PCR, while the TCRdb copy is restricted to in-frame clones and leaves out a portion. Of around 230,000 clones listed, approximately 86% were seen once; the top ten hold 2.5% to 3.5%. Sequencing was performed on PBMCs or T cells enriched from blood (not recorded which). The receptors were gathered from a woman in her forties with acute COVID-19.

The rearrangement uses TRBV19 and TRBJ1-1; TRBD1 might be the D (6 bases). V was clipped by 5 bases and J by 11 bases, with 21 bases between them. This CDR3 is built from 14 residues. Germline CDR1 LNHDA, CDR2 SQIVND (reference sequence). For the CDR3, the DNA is TGTGCCAGTAGTTCGACAGGCGCCCACTCCGGTGCTTTCTTT. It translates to CASSSTGAHSGAFF.

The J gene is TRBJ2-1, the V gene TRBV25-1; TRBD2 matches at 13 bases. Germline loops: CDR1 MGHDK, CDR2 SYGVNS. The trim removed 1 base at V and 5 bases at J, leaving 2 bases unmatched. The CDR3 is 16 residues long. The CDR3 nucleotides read TGTGCCAGCAGTGAATTTGGACTAGCGGGAGACAATGAGCAGTTCTTC. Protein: CASSEFGLAGDNEQFF.

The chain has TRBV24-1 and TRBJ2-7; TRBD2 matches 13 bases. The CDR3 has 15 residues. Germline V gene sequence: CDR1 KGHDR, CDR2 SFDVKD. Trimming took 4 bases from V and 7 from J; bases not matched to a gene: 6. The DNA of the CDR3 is TGTGCCACCAGTGAGGCGGGACTAGCGGGAAAGGAGCAGTACTTC. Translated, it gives CATSEAGLAGKEQYF.

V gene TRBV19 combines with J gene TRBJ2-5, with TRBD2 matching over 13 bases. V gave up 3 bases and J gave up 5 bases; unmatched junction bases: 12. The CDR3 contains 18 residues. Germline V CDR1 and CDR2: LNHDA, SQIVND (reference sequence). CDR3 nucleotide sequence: TGTGCCAGTAGTATTGACGGCCTAACTAGCGGGAGGGTCGAGACCCAGTACTTC. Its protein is CASSIDGLTSGRVETQYF.

Here the CDR3 reads CSVVPFGQSTDTQYF. For the CDR3, the DNA is TGCAGCGTTGTCCCATTTGGACAGAGCACAGATACGCAGTATTTT. The rearrangement uses TRBV29-1 and TRBJ2-3; perhaps TRBD1 as D (6 bases). Looked up from germline, CDR1 is SQVTM and CDR2 is ANQGSEA. The V and J ends lost 4 bases and 0 bases respectively, with 14 bases between them. This CDR3 region has 15 residues.

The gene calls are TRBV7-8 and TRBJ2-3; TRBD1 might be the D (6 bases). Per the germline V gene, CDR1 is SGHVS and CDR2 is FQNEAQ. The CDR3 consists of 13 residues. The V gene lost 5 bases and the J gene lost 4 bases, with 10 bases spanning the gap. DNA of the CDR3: TGTGCCAGCAGCCGTACAGGGCCAGATACGCAGTATTTT. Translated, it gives CASSRTGPDTQYF.

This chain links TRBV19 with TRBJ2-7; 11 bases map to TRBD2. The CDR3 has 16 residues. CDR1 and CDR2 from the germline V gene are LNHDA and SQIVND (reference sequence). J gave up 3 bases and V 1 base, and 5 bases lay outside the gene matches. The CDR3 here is CASSIGGTSGVYEQYF. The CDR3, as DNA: TGTGCCAGTAGTATAGGAGGGACTAGCGGAGTCTACGAGCAGTACTTC.

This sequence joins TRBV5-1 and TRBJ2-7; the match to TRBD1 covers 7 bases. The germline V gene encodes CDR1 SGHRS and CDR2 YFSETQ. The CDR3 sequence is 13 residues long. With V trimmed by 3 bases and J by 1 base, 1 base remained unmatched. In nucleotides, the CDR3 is TGCGCCAGCAGCTGGGGACAGTCCTACGAGCAGTACTTC. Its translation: CASSWGQSYEQYF.

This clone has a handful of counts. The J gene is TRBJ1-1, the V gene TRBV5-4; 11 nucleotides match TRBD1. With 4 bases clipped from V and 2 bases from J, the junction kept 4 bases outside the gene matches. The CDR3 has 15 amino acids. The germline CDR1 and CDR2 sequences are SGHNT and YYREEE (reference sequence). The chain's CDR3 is CASSGQGAGNTEAFF. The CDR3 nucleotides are TGTGCCAGCAGCGGACAGGGGGCAGGAAACACTGAAGCTTTCTTT.

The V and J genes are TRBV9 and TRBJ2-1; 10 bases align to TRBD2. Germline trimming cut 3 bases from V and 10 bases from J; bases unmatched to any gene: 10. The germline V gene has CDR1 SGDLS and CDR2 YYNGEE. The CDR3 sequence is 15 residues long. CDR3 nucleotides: TGTGCCAGCAGCGGATCCGGGACTAGCGCTACAGAGCAGTTCTTC. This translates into CASSGSGTSATEQFF.

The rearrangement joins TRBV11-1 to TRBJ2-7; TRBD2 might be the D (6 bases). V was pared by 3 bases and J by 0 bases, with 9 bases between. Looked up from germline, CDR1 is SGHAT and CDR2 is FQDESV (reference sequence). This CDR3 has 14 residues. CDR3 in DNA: TGTGCCAGCAGCTTGGGGGGAAGCTCCTACGAGCAGTACTTC. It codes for CASSLGGSSYEQYF.

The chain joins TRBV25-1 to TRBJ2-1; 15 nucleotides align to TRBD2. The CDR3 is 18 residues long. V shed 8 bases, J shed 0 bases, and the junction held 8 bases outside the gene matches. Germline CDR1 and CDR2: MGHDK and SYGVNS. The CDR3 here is CASSAGTSGGSSYNEQFF. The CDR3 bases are TGTGCCAGCTCCGCCGGGACTAGCGGGGGGAGCTCCTACAATGAGCAGTTCTTC.

The CDR3 DNA reads TGTGCCAGCAGCTTGGTTGGCAGCTCTGGAAACACCATATATTTT. The encoded protein is CASSLVGSSGNTIYF. The rearrangement uses TRBV5-5 and TRBJ1-3; D is unclear. V dropped 0 bases and J dropped 0 bases, with 7 bases sitting between them. CDR1 is SGHKS, CDR2 YYEKEE, per germline (reference sequence). The CDR3 totals 15 residues.

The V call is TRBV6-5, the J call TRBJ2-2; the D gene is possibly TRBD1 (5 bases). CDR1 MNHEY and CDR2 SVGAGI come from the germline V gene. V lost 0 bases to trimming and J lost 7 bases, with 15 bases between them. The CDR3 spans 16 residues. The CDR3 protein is CASSYSGAGLNGELFF. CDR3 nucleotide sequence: TGTGCCAGCAGTTACTCAGGGGCAGGGCTTAACGGGGAGCTGTTTTTT.

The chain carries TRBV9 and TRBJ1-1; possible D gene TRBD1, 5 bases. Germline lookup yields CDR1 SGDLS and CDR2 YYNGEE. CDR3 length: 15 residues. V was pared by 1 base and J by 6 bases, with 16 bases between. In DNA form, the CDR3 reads TGTGCCAGCAGCGTAACCCCGGGCGGGGCCTCTGAAGCTTTCTTT. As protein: CASSVTPGGASEAFF.

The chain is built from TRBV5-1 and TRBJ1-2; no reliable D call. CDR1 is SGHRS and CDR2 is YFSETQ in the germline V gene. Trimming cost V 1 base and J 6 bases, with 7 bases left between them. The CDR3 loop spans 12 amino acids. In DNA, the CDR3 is TGCGCCAGCAGCTTGTCGAGGAATGGCTACACCTTC. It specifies CASSLSRNGYTF.

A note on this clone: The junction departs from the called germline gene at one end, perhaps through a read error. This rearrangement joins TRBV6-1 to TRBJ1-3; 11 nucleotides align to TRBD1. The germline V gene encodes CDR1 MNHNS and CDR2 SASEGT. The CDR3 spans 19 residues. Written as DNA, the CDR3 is TGTGCCAGCAGCGAAGTACCCCCGGGACAGGGGGTTTCTGGAAACACCATATATTTT. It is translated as CASSEVPPGQGVSGNTIYF.

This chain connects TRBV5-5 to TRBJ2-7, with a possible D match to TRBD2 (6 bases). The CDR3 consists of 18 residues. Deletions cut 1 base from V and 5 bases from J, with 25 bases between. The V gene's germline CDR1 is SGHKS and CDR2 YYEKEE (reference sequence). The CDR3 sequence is CASSLRFFVREPPHEQYF. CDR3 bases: TGTGCCAGCAGCTTGAGGTTTTTTGTGCGGGAACCCCCCCACGAGCAGTACTTC.

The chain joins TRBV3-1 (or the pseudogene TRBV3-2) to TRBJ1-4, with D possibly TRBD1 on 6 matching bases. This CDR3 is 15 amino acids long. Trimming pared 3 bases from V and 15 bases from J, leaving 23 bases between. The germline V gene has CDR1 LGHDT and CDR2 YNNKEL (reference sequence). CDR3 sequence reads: CASSHSSTGPSDMFF. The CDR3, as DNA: TGTGCCAGCAGCCATTCCTCGACAGGCCCCAGCGATATGTTTTTT.

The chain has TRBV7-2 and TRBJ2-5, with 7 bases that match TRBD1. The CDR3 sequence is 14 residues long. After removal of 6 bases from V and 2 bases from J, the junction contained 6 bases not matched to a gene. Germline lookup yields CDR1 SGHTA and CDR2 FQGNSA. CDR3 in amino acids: CASSRNRGQETQYF. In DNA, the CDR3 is TGTGCCAGCAGTCGTAACAGGGGACAAGAGACCCAGTACTTC.

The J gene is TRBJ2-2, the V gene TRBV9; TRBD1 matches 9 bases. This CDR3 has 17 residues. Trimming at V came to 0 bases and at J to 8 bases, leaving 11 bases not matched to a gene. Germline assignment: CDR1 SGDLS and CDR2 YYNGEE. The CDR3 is CASSVGGQGGSLGELFF. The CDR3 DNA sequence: TGTGCCAGCAGCGTAGGGGGACAGGGAGGATCTCTGGGGGAGCTGTTTTTT.

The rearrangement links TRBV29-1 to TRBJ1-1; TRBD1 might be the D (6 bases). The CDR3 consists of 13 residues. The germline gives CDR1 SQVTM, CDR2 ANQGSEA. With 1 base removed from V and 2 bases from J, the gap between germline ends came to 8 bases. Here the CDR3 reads CSVEAGDNTEAFF. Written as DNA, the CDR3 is TGCAGCGTTGAAGCAGGGGATAACACTGAAGCTTTCTTT.

The CDR3 bases are TGTGCCAGCAGCTTTAGAGCGGAAGCTCGTTCCAATGAGCAGTTCTTC. Protein product: CASSFRAEARSNEQFF. The V call is TRBV7-8, the J call TRBJ2-1, with D possibly matching TRBD2 (5 bases). The germline gives CDR1 SGHVS, CDR2 FQNEAQ. V dropped 3 bases and J dropped 6 bases, with 18 bases sitting between them. This CDR3 has 16 amino acids.

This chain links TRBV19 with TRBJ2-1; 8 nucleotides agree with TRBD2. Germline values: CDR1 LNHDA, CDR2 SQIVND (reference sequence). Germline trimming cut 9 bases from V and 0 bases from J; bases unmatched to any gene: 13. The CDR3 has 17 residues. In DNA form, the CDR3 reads TGTGCCAGCCGCCCCACTAGCGGCTATTCCTCCTACAATGAGCAGTTCTTC. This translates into CASRPTSGYSSYNEQFF.